The entry below describes one TCR beta chain. The antigen it binds to is not known. Its ends do not fully match the called genes, so a read error is possible. The same CDR3 can be traced to other DNA sequences in this sample. In the prospective study, participants were about 18 to 95 years old, resided in about two dozen geographic areas of the United States, and were enrolled through a virtual design. In the prospective study, participants were assigned to cohorts based on the clinical history participants reported in a screening survey and a study questionnaire. Recovered participants in ImmuneRACE Cohort 3 were defined as having two consecutive negative NP/OP PCR tests, clearance from a healthcare professional, or resolution of symptoms. Mobile phlebotomists in the prospective study collected whole blood, serum and a nasopharyngeal or oropharyngeal swab from every participant. Additional blood draws and questionnaires over an approximately two-month period could optionally be provided by prospective study participants. Before DNA extraction, blood samples from the prospective study were shipped at room temperature or frozen.

This record comes from a study of blood T cell repertoires in COVID-19 (dated by TCRdb to about 2020). About the study as a whole: Samples covering the acute and convalescent phases of COVID-19 were provided by collaborators in the United States, Italy and Spain. The material from the prospective study consisted of cDNA or gDNA derived from T cells, B-cell-depleted T cells, or PBMCs. Deeply sampled blood TCRbeta repertoires from subjects exposed to, actively infected with, or recovered from COVID-19 were included in the dataset. A freely available public database, intended as a resource for researchers studying the immune response to SARS-CoV-2, is where the repertoires were released. Samples came from the ongoing ImmuneRACE study (first 160 participants) plus 1,254 subjects from 6 global collaborators. Sample metadata almost always included a de-identified subject ID, COVID-19 status, age in years and sex. Where HLA class I and class II types were available, the types were taken from metadata supplied by the sample provider, not from assay-based typing. Paper-wide results and their limitations: The quantity of clinical and demographic metadata differed by source and by participant and was supplied without curation.

TCRbeta CDR3 regions were amplified from genomic DNA using the immunoSEQ Assay, a bias-controlled multiplex PCR. The published analysis was carried out like this. Nucleated cell counts per sample were estimated from amplification of reference gene primers within the assay. To quantify the absolute abundance of each unique TCRbeta CDR3 rearrangement, sequence reads were collapsed and filtered. For each sample, productive Simpson clonality was calculated as the square root of Simpson's diversity index across productive rearrangements. Imported from immuneACCESS, the table was reduced by TCRdb to in-frame sequences with V and J called. These copies leave out some clones; in studies compared against another copy, an unresolved V gene accounts for under half, and the cause of the remainder is not known. V, J and clone size were drawn from that table, and D and trimming were deduced from the DNA. Within this sample are about 380,000 clones, with about 88% of them counted one time only. 1.2% of the sample is in the top ten clones.

There are 16 amino acids in the CDR3, from cysteine to phenylalanine inclusive. The read is trimmed to its CDR3 DNA, 48 bases read in frame from base 1. CDR1 and CDR2 are drawn from the germline V gene: MGHDK, SYGVNS. Source material: PBMCs or T cells enriched from blood (not recorded which). The clonotype was recovered from a woman under 30 who had recovered from COVID-19. Here the chain combines TRBV25-1 and TRBJ1-2; TRBD1 could be the D gene, as 6 bases match. CDR3 sequence: CASSEFLGRGIFGYTF. The DNA is TGTGCCAGCAGCGAATTTTTGGGCAGGGGAATCTTTGGCTACACCTTC.